This T cell receptor (beta chain) originates from a study of T-cell reconstitution after alpha-beta-depleted transplantation in children. Findings and limits, study-wide: In patients about two months after transplant, alpha-beta T cells reportedly arose from several hundred expanded graft clones.

The germline gives CDR1 DFQATT, CDR2 SNEGSKA (reference sequence). This CDR3 contains 11 residues. A word on this clonotype: Its antigen remains unknown. A junction boundary mismatches the germline segment, possibly from a read error.

Unique molecular identifiers were incorporated into the prepared TCRbeta library. Using its own MiXCR run on the PCR reads, TCRdb lists one record per CDR3 protein. The sample consists of roughly 420,000 distinct CDR3 sequences, about 17% of them appearing once. This TCR derives from a boy younger than two who had a stem cell transplant for Wiskott-Aldrich syndrome, so the T cells may come from the graft donor. The chain joins TRBV20-1 to TRBJ2-1; no clear D gene. Sequencing used PBMCs, mostly from graft donor cells, obtained 360 days after TCRalphabeta/CD19-depleted stem cell transplant. The CDR3 DNA reads TGCAGTGCTAGCTGGAAGAATGAGCAGCTCTTC. This translates into CSASWKNEQLF.